This TCR beta chain was recovered during a study of cytomegalovirus exposure and HLA in healthy donors. Overall study: Most donors, around 81% of roughly 400 genotyped, fell in the Caucasian-associated ancestry cluster.

CDR3 length: 12 amino acids. The V gene's germline CDR1 is GTSNPN and CDR2 SVGIG (reference sequence). V was trimmed by 4 bases and J by 5 bases, leaving 10 bases between them. The PCR had 60 Vbeta and 13 Jbeta primers. TCRdb's table, derived via immunoSEQ multiplex PCR, lists solely in-frame clones and lacks some. This table has approximately 110,000 clones, 74% appearing once. The source material was PBMCs. The receptor was derived from a woman between 50 and 59 years old in good health and CMV-seropositive. The gene calls are TRBV30 and TRBJ2-3, with D perhaps matching TRBD2 (5 bases). The CDR3 DNA reads TGTGCCTGGAACATCGGAGGAGATACGCAGTATTTT. Translated, it gives CAWNIGGDTQYF.